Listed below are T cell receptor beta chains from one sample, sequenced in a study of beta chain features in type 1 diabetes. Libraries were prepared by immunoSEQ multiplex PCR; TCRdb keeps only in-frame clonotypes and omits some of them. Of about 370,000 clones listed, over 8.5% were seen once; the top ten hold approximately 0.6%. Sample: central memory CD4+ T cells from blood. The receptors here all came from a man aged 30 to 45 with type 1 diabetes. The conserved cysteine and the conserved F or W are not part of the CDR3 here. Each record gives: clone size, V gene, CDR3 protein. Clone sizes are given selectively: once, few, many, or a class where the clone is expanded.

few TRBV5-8 ASSYIGTGVETQY
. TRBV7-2 ASRPVAQETQY
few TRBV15 ATSRNRGRETQY
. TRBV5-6 ASSLKGGSGNTIY
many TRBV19 ASSPRGLASYEQY
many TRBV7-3 ASSLSPGMGPNEQF
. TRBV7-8 ASSLSPNTIY
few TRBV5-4 ASSLRTGGIADTQY
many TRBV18 ASSPPNKGDNYGYT
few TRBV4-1 ASSPRTRTDTQY
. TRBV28 ASRRDGYGGGYT
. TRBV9 ASSVLAGYDGTEAF
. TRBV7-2 ASSLAVGGAYTGELF
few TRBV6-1 ASSGTGGNQPQH
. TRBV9 ASSVSGQGYEQY
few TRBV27 ASSFGSSGRRDEQF
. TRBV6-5 ASRWLGWAGELF
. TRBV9 ASSLTGTGHTEAF
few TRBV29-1 SVEGQGYNEQF
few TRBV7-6 ASSLEGLSYNEQF
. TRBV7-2 ASSEGSLREKLF
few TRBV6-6 ASRGGGGTEAF
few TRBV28 ASSSFPYEQY
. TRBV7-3 ASSAGRNQPQH
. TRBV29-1 SVDYPGRGGEQY
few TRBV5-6 ASSFSLRGELF
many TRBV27 ASMAGSGNTIY
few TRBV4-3 ASSQRPLVGELF
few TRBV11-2 ASSSRLISYEQY
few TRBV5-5 ASSLVGRTDTQY
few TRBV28 ASSPVGEETQY
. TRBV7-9 ASSLGPGRENQPQH